These 13 T cell receptor beta chains were all obtained from the same sample, sequenced in a study of cytomegalovirus exposure and HLA in healthy donors. The primer mix had 60 Vbeta and 13 Jbeta primers. Here immunoSEQ multiplex PCR was the method, and the copy in TCRdb shows in-frame clones only, minus some. The data contain 100,000 to 150,000 clones, roughly 80% of them singletons. The sequenced sample consisted of PBMCs. The receptors were sampled from a woman aged 40 to 50 in good health and CMV-seronegative.

V usage is TRBV2 and J usage is TRBJ2-7, with 7 bases identical to TRBD2. Germline loops: CDR1 SNHLY, CDR2 FYNNEI. The length of the CDR3 is 14 residues. V was pared by 3 bases and J by 1 base, with 3 bases of the junction left unmatched. The CDR3 bases are TGTGCCAGCAGTGATGGCGGGGGTTCCTACGAGCAGTACTTC. It is translated as CASSDGGGSYEQYF.

The chain couples TRBV29-1 to TRBJ1-4, with D perhaps TRBD1 (6 bases). In germline, CDR1 is SQVTM, CDR2 ANQGSEA. The CDR3 runs to 14 residues. Trimming left V 7 bases short and J 3 bases short, with 15 bases between. CDR3 amino acids: CSAAADSANEKLFF. Written as DNA, the CDR3 is TGCAGCGCTGCCGCGGACAGCGCTAATGAAAAACTGTTTTTT.

This clone was detected a few times. V gene TRBV4-1 combines with J gene TRBJ1-1; TRBD1 might be the D (5 bases). The CDR3 loop spans 13 amino acids. V was trimmed by 6 bases and J by 3 bases, leaving 11 bases between them. Per the germline V gene, CDR1 is MGHRA and CDR2 is YSYEKL. This CDR3 is CASRLGRDTEAFF. CDR3 DNA: TGCGCCAGCAGGCTGGGCAGGGACACTGAAGCTTTCTTT.

The chain links TRBV7-8 to TRBJ2-1, with D unclear. Germline CDR1 and CDR2: SGHVS and FQNEAQ. The CDR3 totals 17 residues. Trimming removed 2 bases at V and 2 bases at J, with 16 bases between. CDR3 loop: CASSLFGTVSPYNEQFF. DNA of the CDR3: TGTGCCAGCAGCTTATTTGGTACTGTTTCACCCTACAATGAGCAGTTCTTC.

V is TRBV5-6 and J is TRBJ1-2; 8 bases align to TRBD1. The V segment lost 4 bases and the J segment 4 bases; nucleotides outside the gene matches: 12. The CDR3 has 16 amino acids. Germline CDR1 is SGHDT and CDR2 is YYEEEE. The CDR3 nucleotides are TGTGCCAGCAGCCCGGACCCGACAGGGGAGGTCTATGGCTACACCTTC. It specifies CASSPDPTGEVYGYTF.

The chain has TRBV28 and TRBJ1-1; TRBD1 is a possible D gene (6 bases). CDR1 and CDR2 from the germline V gene are MDHEN and SYDVKM. V was cut by 6 bases and J by 4 bases, with 9 bases left in between. The CDR3 runs to 12 residues. This chain's CDR3 is CASRGGGTEAFF. In nucleotides, the CDR3 is TGTGCCAGCAGGGGAGGGGGCACTGAAGCTTTCTTT.

This rearrangement joins TRBV5-6 to TRBJ2-1; D call uncertain. There are 18 residues in the CDR3. CDR1 is SGHDT, CDR2 YYEEEE, per germline. The V end was cut by 2 bases, the J end by 0 bases, with 18 bases between. In DNA form, the CDR3 reads TGTGCCAGCAGCTTTAACCCGATAAGAGAGAGCTCCTACAATGAGCAGTTCTTC. Its protein product is CASSFNPIRESSYNEQFF.

J is TRBJ2-7 and V is TRBV18; 9 bases map to TRBD1. The CDR3 has 14 amino acids. V lost 3 bases and J lost 5; bases outside the gene matches: 5. Germline lookup yields CDR1 KGHSH and CDR2 LQKENI. Written as DNA, the CDR3 is TGTGCCAGCTCACCCCCGGGACAGGGCAACGAGCAGTACTTC. Translated: CASSPPGQGNEQYF. Full variable domain (outside the CDR3, taken from reference TRBV18 and TRBJ2-7): NAGVMQNPRHLVRRRGQEARLRCSPMKGHSHVYWYRQLPEEGLKFMVYLQKENIIDESGMPKERFSAEFPKEGPSILRIQQVVRGDSAAYFCASSPPGQGNEQYFGPGTRLTVT.

V gene TRBV5-6 combines with J gene TRBJ2-1; TRBD1 agrees at 7 bases. The junction had 12 bases not matched to a gene; V was cut back by 3 bases and J by 0 bases. This CDR3 is 18 amino acids long. Germline V lookup: CDR1 SGHDT, CDR2 YYEEEE. The CDR3 DNA reads as TGTGCCAGCAGCTCCCCCGATCCGGGACAGCACTCCTACAATGAGCAGTTCTTC. Translation: CASSSPDPGQHSYNEQFF.

CDR3 nucleotide sequence: TGTGCCAGCTCACCAGCAGGGCTGAACACTGAAGCTTTCTTT. Amino acids: CASSPAGLNTEAFF. This chain uses TRBV18 with TRBJ1-1; perhaps TRBD1 as D (5 bases). CDR1 is KGHSH and CDR2 is LQKENI in the germline V gene. Trimming took 2 bases from V and 0 from J, leaving 7 bases between them. The length of the CDR3 is 14 residues.

This clone was observed once. The chain recombines TRBV5-8 with TRBJ1-2; possibly TRBD1 for D (5 bases). This CDR3 is 13 amino acids long. The V gene's germline CDR1 is SGHTS and CDR2 YDEGEE. V was trimmed by 4 bases and J by 8 bases, leaving 15 bases between them. CDR3 region: CASSPGGVSGYTF. CDR3 DNA sequence: TGTGCCAGCAGCCCGGGGGGTGTTTCGGGCTACACCTTC.

The chain uses TRBV25-1 and TRBJ1-6; a weak D match, TRBD1 (6 bases). CDR3 length: 15 residues. V was clipped by 2 bases and J by 7 bases, with 12 bases between them. Germline V lookup: CDR1 MGHDK, CDR2 SYGVNS. Written as DNA, the CDR3 is TGTGCCAGCAGTGAAAGGACAGAAGGCAATTCACCCCTCCACTTT. Translation: CASSERTEGNSPLHF. Supplemented by reference TRBV25-1 and TRBJ1-6, the full variable domain reads EADIYQTPRYLVIGTGKKITLECSQTMGHDKMYWYQQDPGMELHLIHYSYGVNSTEKGDLSSESTVSRIRTEHFPLTLESARPSHTSQYLCASSERTEGNSPLHFGNGTRLTVT.

The V and J genes are TRBV7-8 and TRBJ1-1; D gene unclear. Trimming removed 3 bases at V and 1 base at J, with 12 bases between. This CDR3 has 15 amino acids. CDR1 is SGHVS, CDR2 FQNEAQ, per germline. The CDR3 nucleotides read TGTGCCAGCAGCTTTTGGAGGGAGAGGAACACTGAAGCTTTCTTT. Amino acids: CASSFWRERNTEAFF.